The present entry profiles one T cell receptor (beta chain) with its context. The antigen is unknown. Libraries of TCR beta came from quantitative 5'-RACE with molecular barcodes. TCRdb analysed the 5' RACE reads with MiXCR anew, one entry per CDR3 protein. The table includes around 150,000 distinct CDR3 sequences, around 17% detected once. The CDR3 is 14 amino acids. V dropped 2 bases and J dropped 7; count of bases not matched to a gene: 5. Per germline, CDR1 DFQATT and CDR2 SNEGSKA (reference sequence). The sample belongs to a study of CD8 T cells in ankylosing spondylitis. Overall study findings and caveats: The disease-linked clones had a CD8+ phenotype and low blood frequencies. Reportedly, disease-linked clones are significantly enriched in ankylosing spondylitis patients' matched synovial fluid. A motif of 7 or 8 highly homologous TCR beta variants was seen as apparently characteristic of ankylosing spondylitis blood.

Sequences were obtained from blood, either unsorted or a sorted T cell fraction (not recorded which). The sequence derives from a male donor with ankylosing spondylitis or in good health (not recorded which). V and J are TRBV20-1 and TRBJ2-7; 13 bases match TRBD2. The CDR3 DNA reads TGCAGTGCTAGACCACTAGCGGGAGGGTGGGAGCAGTACTTC. Amino acids: CSARPLAGGWEQYF.